The source of this T cell receptor beta chain is a study of blood T cell repertoires in COVID-19. In the study overall: Acute-phase and convalescent COVID-19 samples originated in the United States, Italy and Spain. T cells, B-cell-depleted T cells, or PBMCs provided the cDNA or gDNA that served as material.

CDR3 length: 13 amino acids. The V end lost 5 bases, the J end lost 0 bases, and 10 bases lay between the germline ends. Germline values: CDR1 GTSNPN, CDR2 SVGIG (reference sequence). The authors' processing: Reference gene primer amplification in the assay estimated nucleated cell counts. Method: immunoSEQ multiplex PCR; TCRdb's copy keeps in-frame clones and lacks some. The V and J calls and clone size are taken from that table; D and trimming were inferred from the DNA. The repertoire includes around 250,000 clones, over 70% of them detected once, and approximately 5.4% sits in the top ten. The V call is TRBV30, the J call TRBJ1-1; D uncertain. The TCR was taken from a man older than 75 with acute or convalescent COVID-19. What was sequenced was peripheral blood. CDR3 region: CAWAGKMNTEAFF. The CDR3 DNA is TGTGCCTGGGCGGGTAAAATGAACACTGAAGCTTTCTTT.